This T cell receptor beta chain appears in the sequencing data of a study of human T cells and chemical hapten exposure. Study summary: An area of 2 cm by 1.5 to 2.5 cm on upper inner arm skin received 2% DPC for sensitization. Small differences in pooled library volume mainly drove the variation in TCR yields per sample.

TCRdb recomputed calls from the RACE reads with MiXCR, one row per CDR3 protein. The sample lists approximately 400,000 distinct CDR3 sequences, around 5.5% seen once, with approximately 2.8% in the top ten. The time point was: pre-sensitization, week 0. Treatment indicated: therapeutic diphenylcyclopropenone sensitization with weekly scalp DPC. This clonotype was seen a few times. Sequenced material: whole blood, taken in connection with sensitization to the hapten diphenylcyclopropenone (DPC). This receptor was obtained from a woman aged 45 to 65 with alopecia areata. Some clones in this sample may be carry-over from other donors' samples.

In nucleotides, the CDR3 is TGTGCCAGCAGCTCCGACGGAAACTATGGCTACACCTTC. As protein: CASSSDGNYGYTF. The chain links TRBV5-4 to TRBJ1-2, with unresolved D. Germline assignment: CDR1 SGHNT and CDR2 YYREEE (reference sequence). CDR3 length: 13 residues. Trimming removed 3 bases from V and 2 bases from J, with 8 bases in between.